This T cell receptor (beta chain) stems from a study of technical replicates of blood from a handful of donors. V lost 5 bases to trimming and J lost 3 bases; unmatched junction nucleotides: 13. Germline CDR1 SGHAT, CDR2 FQNNGV. CDR3 length equals 16 residues. Assay used: immunoSEQ multiplex PCR; TCRdb lists only in-frame clones, some missing. Among 65,000 to 80,000 clones listed, around 90% were seen once. The chain recombines TRBV11-2 with TRBJ2-7; 7 nucleotides agree with TRBD1. Sequenced: T cells isolated from PBMCs. This clonotype was sampled from a human donor in good health. The CDR3 coding sequence is TGTGCCAGCAGCATAGGACAGGCCAACACGATCTACGAGCAGTACTTC. It specifies CASSIGQANTIYEQYF.